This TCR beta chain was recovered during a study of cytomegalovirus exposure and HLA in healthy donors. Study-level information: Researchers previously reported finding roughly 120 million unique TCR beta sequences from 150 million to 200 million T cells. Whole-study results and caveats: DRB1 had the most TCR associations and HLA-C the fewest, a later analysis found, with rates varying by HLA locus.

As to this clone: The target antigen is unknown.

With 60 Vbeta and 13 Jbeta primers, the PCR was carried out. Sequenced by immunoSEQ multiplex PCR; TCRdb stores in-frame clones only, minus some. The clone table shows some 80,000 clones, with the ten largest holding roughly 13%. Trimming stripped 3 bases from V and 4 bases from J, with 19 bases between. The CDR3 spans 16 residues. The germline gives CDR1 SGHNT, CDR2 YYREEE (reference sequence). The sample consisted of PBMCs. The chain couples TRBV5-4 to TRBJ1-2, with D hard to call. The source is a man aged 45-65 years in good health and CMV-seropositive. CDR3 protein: CASSSREGTMVYGYTF. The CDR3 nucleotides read TGTGCCAGCAGCTCTCGAGAAGGAACTATGGTCTATGGCTACACCTTC.